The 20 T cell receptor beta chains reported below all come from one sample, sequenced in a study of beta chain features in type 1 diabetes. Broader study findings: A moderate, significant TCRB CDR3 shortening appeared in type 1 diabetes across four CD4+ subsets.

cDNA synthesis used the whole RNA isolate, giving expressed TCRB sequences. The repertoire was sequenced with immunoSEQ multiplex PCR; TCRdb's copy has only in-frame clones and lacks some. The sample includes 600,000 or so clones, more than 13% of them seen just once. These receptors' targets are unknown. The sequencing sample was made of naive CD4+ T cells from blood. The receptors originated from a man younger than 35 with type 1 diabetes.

The CDR3, as DNA: TGCGCCAGCAGCCAGATTAGGGATACGCAGTATTTT. Translating it yields CASSQIRDTQYF. The V call is TRBV4-1, the J call TRBJ2-3; D is undetermined. Trimming left V 3 bases short and J 6 bases short, with 7 bases between. From germline, CDR1 is MGHRA and CDR2 YSYEKL. There are 12 residues in the CDR3.

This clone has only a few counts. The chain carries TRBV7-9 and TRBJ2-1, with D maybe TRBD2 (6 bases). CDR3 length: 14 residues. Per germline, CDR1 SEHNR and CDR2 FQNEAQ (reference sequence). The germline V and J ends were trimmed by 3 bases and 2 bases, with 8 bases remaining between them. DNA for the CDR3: TGTGCCAGCAGCTTTGGAGGGGCCTACAATGAGCAGTTCTTC. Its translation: CASSFGGAYNEQFF.

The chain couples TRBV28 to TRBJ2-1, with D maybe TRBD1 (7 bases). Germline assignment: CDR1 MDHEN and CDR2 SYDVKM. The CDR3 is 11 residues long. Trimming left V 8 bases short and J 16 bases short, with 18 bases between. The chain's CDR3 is CASAQGRRLFF. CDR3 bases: TGTGCCAGCGCACAGGGGAGGAGGCTCTTCTTC.

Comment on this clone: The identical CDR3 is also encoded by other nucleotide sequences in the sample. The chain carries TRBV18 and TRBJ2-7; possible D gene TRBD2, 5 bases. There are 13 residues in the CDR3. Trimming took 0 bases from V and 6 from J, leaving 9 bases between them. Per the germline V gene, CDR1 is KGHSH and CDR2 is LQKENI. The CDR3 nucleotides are TGTGCCAGCTCACCACCGAGCCGGGGCGAGCAGTACTTC. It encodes CASSPPSRGEQYF.

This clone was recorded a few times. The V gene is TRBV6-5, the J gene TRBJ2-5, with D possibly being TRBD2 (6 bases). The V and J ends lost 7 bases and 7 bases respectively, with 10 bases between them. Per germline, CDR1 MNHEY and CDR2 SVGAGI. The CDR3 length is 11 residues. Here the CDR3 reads CASTHGGTQYF. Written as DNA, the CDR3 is TGTGCCAGCACCCACGGGGGGACCCAGTACTTC.

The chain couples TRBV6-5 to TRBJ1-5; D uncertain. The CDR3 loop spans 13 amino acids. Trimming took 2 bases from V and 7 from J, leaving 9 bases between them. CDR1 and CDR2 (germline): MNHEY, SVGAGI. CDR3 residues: CASSYRVGQPQHF. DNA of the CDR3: TGTGCCAGCAGTTACAGGGTAGGGCAGCCCCAGCATTTT.

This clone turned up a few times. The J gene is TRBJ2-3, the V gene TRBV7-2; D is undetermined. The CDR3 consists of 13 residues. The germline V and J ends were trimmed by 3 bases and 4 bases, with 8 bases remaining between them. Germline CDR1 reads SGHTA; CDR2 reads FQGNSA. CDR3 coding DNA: TGTGCCAGCAGCTTCCTATACTCAGATACGCAGTATTTT. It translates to CASSFLYSDTQYF. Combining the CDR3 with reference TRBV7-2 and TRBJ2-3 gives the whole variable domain GAGVSQSPSNKVTEKGKDVELRCDPISGHTALYWYRQSLGQGLEFLIYFQGNSAPDKSGLPSDRFSAERTGGSVSTLTIQRTQQEDSAVYLCASSFLYSDTQYFGPGTRLTVL.

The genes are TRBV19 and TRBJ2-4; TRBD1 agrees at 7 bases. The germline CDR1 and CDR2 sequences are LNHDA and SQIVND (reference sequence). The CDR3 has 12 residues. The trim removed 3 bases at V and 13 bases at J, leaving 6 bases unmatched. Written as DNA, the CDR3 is TGTGCCAGTAGTATCTTTAGGGGACAGCAGTACTTC. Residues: CASSIFRGQQYF. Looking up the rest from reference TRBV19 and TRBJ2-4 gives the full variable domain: DGGITQSPKYLFRKEGQNVTLSCEQNLNHDAMYWYRQDPGQGLRLIYYSQIVNDFQKGDIAEGYSVSREKKESFPLTVTSAQKNPTAFYLCASSIFRGQQYFGAGTRLSVL.

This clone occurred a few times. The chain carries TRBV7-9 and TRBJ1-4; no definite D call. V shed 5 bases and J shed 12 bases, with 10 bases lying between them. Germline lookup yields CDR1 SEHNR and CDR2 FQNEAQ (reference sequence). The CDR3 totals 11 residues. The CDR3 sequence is CASSPTHELFF. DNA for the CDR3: TGTGCCAGCAGCCCCACCCACGAACTGTTTTTT.

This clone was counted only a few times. This chain's CDR3 is CASSRRPSNTGELFF. In DNA, the CDR3 is TGTGCCAGCAGTCGACGGCCATCGAACACCGGGGAGCTGTTTTTT. The chain employs TRBV5-4 and TRBJ2-2, with no clear D. The V gene's germline CDR1 is SGHNT and CDR2 YYREEE (reference sequence). V was pared by 5 bases and J by 0 bases, with 11 bases between. The CDR3 is 15 residues long.

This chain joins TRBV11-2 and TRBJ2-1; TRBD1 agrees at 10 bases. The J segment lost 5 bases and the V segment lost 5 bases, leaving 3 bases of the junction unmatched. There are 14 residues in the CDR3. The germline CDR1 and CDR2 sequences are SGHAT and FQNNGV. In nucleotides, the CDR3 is TGTGCCAGCAGCCTGGGACAGGGGAACAATGAGCAGTTCTTC. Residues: CASSLGQGNNEQFF.

CDR3 protein: CASKGETQYF. As DNA, the CDR3 is TGTGCCAGTAAGGGGGAGACCCAGTACTTC. The chain employs TRBV19 and TRBJ2-5; D might be TRBD1 (5 bases). The CDR3 extends over 10 amino acids. The germline CDR1 and CDR2 sequences are LNHDA and SQIVND (reference sequence). The V end lost 7 bases, the J end lost 5 bases, and 5 bases lay between the germline ends.

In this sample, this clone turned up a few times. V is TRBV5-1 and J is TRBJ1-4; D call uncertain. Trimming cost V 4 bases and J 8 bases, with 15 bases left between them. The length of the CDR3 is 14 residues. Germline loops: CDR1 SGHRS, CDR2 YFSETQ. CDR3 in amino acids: CASSLGPGEEKLFF. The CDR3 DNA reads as TGCGCCAGCAGCCTTGGCCCTGGGGAAGAAAAACTGTTTTTT.

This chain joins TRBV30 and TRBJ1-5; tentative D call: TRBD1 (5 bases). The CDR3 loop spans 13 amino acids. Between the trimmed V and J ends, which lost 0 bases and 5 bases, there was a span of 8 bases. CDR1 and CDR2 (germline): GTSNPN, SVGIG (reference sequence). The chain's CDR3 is CAWSVEGHQPQHF. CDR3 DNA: TGTGCCTGGAGTGTAGAGGGGCATCAGCCCCAGCATTTT.

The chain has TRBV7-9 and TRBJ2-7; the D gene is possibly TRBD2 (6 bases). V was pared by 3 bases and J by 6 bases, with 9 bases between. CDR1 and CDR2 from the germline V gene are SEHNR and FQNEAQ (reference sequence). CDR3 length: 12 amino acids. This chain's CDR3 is CASSFAGSEQYF. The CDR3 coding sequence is TGTGCCAGCAGCTTCGCGGGAAGCGAGCAGTACTTC.

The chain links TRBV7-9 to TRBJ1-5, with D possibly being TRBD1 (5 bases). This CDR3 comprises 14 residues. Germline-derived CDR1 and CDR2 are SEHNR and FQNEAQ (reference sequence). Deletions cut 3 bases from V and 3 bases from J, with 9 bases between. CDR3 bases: TGTGCCAGCAGCTTGGGGGGAAACAATCAGCCCCAGCATTTT. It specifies CASSLGGNNQPQHF.

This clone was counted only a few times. The CDR3 sequence is CASSLVGRGDYNEQFF. The CDR3 nucleotides read TGTGCCAGCAGCTTAGTGGGTCGGGGAGATTACAATGAGCAGTTCTTC. The J gene is TRBJ2-1, the V gene TRBV11-2, with D perhaps matching TRBD2 (5 bases). The CDR3 totals 16 residues. V gave up 1 base and J gave up 4 bases, with 14 bases separating them. Germline V gene lookup returns CDR1 SGHAT and CDR2 FQNNGV.

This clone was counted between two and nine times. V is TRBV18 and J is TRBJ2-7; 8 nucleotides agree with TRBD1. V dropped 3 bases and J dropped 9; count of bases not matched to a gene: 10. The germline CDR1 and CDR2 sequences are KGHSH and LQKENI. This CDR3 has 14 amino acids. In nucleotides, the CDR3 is TGTGCCAGCTCACCCCCGGGACAGGTTACGGGGCAGTACTTC. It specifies CASSPPGQVTGQYF.

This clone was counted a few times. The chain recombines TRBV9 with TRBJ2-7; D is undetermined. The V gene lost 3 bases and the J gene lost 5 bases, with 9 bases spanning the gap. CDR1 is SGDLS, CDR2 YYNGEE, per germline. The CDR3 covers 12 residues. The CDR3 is CASSGNGHEQYF. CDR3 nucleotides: TGTGCCAGCAGCGGGAATGGACACGAGCAGTACTTC.

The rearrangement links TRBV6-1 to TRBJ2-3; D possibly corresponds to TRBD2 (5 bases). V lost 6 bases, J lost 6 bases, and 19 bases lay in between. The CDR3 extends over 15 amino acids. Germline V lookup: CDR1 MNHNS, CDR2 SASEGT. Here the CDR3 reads CASRPHDPSYDTQYF. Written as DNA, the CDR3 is TGTGCCAGCAGACCTCACGACCCTAGCTATGATACGCAGTATTTT.